Detailed here is one T cell receptor (beta chain). Its antigen specificity is not known. The record has no base qualities; no much larger clone is one base away. This sample is part of a study of monozygotic twins with cystic fibrosis (dated by TCRdb to the early 2020s). As for the study more broadly: Barcoded libraries were made from three micrograms of fragmented DNA using around 15 PCR cycles. Data for three of the twin pairs had already been reported earlier in a different context. The study compared TCR beta repertoires within and between 16 monozygotic twin pairs with cystic fibrosis to assess genetic influence on V and J gene usage. Made up mostly of children and adolescents, the cohort included ten female and six male twin pairs ranging in age from roughly 2.0 to 40 years, with a median of about 8.5 years. Twins were ranked among some 1,000 cohort participants for weight-for-height and FEVPerc (FEV1 disease centile) at the day of blood sampling. Broad study findings and their caveats: The cohort was small, and no association was found between shared CDR3 numbers and age, concordance or disease severity. Nucleotide-identical clonotype sharing was significantly higher within monozygotic CF twin pairs than between unrelated CF individuals (P = 0.000026, Mann-Whitney). V gene usage was most similar to the co-twin in 13 of 16 pairs, and J usage was most similar to the co-twin in 8 of 16 pairs, which suggests genetic constraints. Simpson clonality tended to be low (median around 0.0088), which suggests a naive-dominated repertoire, although clonality was higher in the most severely affected patients.

The twin pairs came from the European Cystic Fibrosis Twin and Sibling Study Cohort, which recruited patients from about 160 CF clinics across 14 European countries. Both zygosity and CFTR genotype were checked in-house, and zygosity was tested with multiplex PCR across nine short tandem repeat loci. Peripheral blood was sampled from each twin, and clinical parameters were recorded on the day of blood sampling. Phenol/chloroform extraction was used to isolate genomic DNA from peripheral blood cells, and the DNA was then kept in TE buffer at 4 degrees C. TCR beta CDR3 regions were amplified by multiplex PCR with the immunoSEQ immune profiling system according to the manufacturer's instructions. An Illumina NextSeq system was used to carry out the sequencing. In the paper's pipeline: Sequence data were processed on the immunoSEQ Analyzer platform, and clonality was computed as the square root of Simpson's index of productive rearrangements. Similarity in V and J usage was measured by Jensen-Shannon distance, and OLGA was used to compute CDR3 generation probabilities. Shared CDR3 sequences were searched against the immuneACCESS database (August 2020) and VDJdb (December 2020). Imported from immuneACCESS, the table was reduced by TCRdb to in-frame sequences with V and J called. These copies leave out some clones; in studies compared against another copy, an unresolved V gene accounts for under half, and the cause of the remainder is not known. That table furnishes V, J and clone size, whereas the DNA furnished D and trimming. The sample includes 30,000 or so clones, with approximately 96% observed a single time. In total, the top ten clones hold 0.15% to 0.2% of the sample.

Trimming costs V 3 bases and J 2 bases, and their ends lie 8 bases apart. CDR1 LNHDA and CDR2 SQIVND are derived from the germline V gene (reference sequence). The CDR3 starts with the cysteine, ends with the phenylalanine, and has 15 residues. This entry keeps only the CDR3 DNA: 45 bases, framed from base 1. The chain was built from TRBV19 and TRBJ2-6; the D region possibly corresponds to TRBD2 (6 bases align). This receptor was obtained from a girl aged 2 to 9 with cystic fibrosis. Sequencing was done on a sample of blood. The CDR3 in this case is CASSIGGTGANVLTF. The DNA reads as follows: TGTGCCAGTAGTATTGGGGGGACTGGGGCCAACGTCCTGACTTTC.